This T cell receptor beta chain was documented in a study of cytomegalovirus exposure and HLA in healthy donors. Researchers ran the PCR with 60 Vbeta and 13 Jbeta primers. Some clones are missing from TCRdb's copy, which holds only in-frame ones; the method was immunoSEQ multiplex PCR. The sample has more than 200,000 clones; around 80% are singletons. Looked up from germline, CDR1 is SGHRS and CDR2 is YFSETQ. Trimming removed 0 bases at V and 4 bases at J, with 7 bases between. The CDR3 has 13 residues. The source material was PBMCs. This receptor was taken from a middle-aged man in good health and CMV-seropositive. The chain has TRBV5-1 and TRBJ1-1; D is ambiguous. CDR3 residues: CASSLARFTEAFF. The CDR3, as DNA: TGCGCCAGCAGCTTGGCCAGGTTCACTGAAGCTTTCTTT.